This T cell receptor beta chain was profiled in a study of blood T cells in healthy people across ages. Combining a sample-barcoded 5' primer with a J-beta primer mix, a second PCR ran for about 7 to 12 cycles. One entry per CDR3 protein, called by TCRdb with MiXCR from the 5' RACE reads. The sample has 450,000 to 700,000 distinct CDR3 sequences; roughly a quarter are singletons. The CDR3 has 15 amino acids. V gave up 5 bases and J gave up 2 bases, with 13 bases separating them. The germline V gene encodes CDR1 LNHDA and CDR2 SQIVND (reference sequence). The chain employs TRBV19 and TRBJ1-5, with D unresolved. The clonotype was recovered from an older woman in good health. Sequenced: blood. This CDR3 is CASSPRRTGNQPQHF. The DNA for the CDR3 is TGTGCCAGTAGTCCGAGAAGGACTGGCAATCAGCCCCAGCATTTT.